The present entry profiles one T cell receptor beta chain with its context. Its antigen is still unknown. The sample belongs to a study of cytomegalovirus exposure and HLA in healthy donors. On the study more broadly: In an earlier analysis, approximately 120 million unique TCR beta sequences were found from approximately 190 million T cells.

Study-level points and caveats: Later on, an analysis found that several of the most significant clusters appeared to be linked to common viral pathogens, which included parvovirus B19. There were a few CMV-associated chains whose specificity for CMV antigens was confirmed in vitro.

V dropped 8 bases and J dropped 4 bases, with 7 bases sitting between them. Germline V gene sequence: CDR1 DFQATT, CDR2 SNEGSKA (reference sequence). The CDR3 is 10 residues long. PCR amplification relied on 60 Vbeta primers (plus 13 Jbeta primers). Under the authors' procedure: In a later analysis, around 10 million of about 80 million unique beta chains occurred in at least two donors. Produced via immunoSEQ multiplex PCR; TCRdb's table is partial and in-frame only. The D gene and trimming were derived from the DNA, and the V and J assignments and clone size from that table. Altogether 130,000 to 150,000 clones are present, 73% being singletons, with the ten largest covering roughly an eighth.

The clonotype comes from a human donor in good health. Material for sequencing was PBMCs. This rearrangement joins TRBV20-1 to TRBJ2-3; D call uncertain. CDR3 DNA sequence: TGCAGTCCCAGTCCAGATACGCAGTATTTT. It is translated as CSPSPDTQYF.